This TCR beta chain was sequenced during a study of blood T cell repertoires in COVID-19. Study details: Material from acute and convalescent COVID-19 was sourced from the United States, Italy and Spain.

This clone was detected only a few times. Assay: immunoSEQ multiplex PCR; the TCRdb copy retains only in-frame clones and omits some. The table has 200,000 to 250,000 clones, 80% to 90% seen once. CDR3 length: 15 amino acids. V was cut by 7 bases and J by 0 bases, with 16 bases left in between. Germline V CDR1 and CDR2: SNHLY, FYNNEI. The TCR sequence derives from a woman aged 40 to 55 with acute COVID-19. The sequencing input was PBMCs or T cells enriched from blood (not recorded which). J is TRBJ2-7 and V is TRBV2; D might be TRBD2 (6 bases). DNA of the CDR3: TGTGCCAGCATGCGGGACTTCCTGAGCTCCTACGAGCAGTACTTC. Its translation: CASMRDFLSSYEQYF. The entire variable domain, with the rest obtained from reference TRBV2 and TRBJ2-7, is as follows: EPEVTQTPSHQVTQMGQEVILRCVPISNHLYFYWYRQILGQKVEFLVSFYNNEISEKSEIFDDQFSVERPDGSNFTLKIRSTKLEDSAMYFCASMRDFLSSYEQYFGPGTRLTVT.